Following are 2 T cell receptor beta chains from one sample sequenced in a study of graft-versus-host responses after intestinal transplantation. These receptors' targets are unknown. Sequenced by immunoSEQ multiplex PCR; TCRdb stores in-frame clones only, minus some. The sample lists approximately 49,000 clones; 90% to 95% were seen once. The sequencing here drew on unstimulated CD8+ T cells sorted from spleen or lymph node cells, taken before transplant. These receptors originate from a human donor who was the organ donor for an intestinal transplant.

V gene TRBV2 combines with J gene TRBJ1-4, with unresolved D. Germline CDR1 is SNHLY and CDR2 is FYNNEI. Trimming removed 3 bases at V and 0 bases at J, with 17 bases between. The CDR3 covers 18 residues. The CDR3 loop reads CASSDAGALIATNEKLFF. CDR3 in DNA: TGTGCCAGCAGTGACGCAGGAGCCCTCATTGCAACTAATGAAAAACTGTTTTTT. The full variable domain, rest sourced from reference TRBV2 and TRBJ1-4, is EPEVTQTPSHQVTQMGQEVILRCVPISNHLYFYWYRQILGQKVEFLVSFYNNEISEKSEIFDDQFSVERPDGSNFTLKIRSTKLEDSAMYFCASSDAGALIATNEKLFFGSGTQLSVL.

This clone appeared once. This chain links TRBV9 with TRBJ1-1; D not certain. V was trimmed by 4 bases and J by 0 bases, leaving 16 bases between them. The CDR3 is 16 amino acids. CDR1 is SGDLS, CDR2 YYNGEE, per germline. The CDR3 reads CASSTSGSDMNTEAFF. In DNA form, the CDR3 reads TGTGCCAGCAGCACTAGTGGTTCAGACATGAACACTGAAGCTTTCTTT.